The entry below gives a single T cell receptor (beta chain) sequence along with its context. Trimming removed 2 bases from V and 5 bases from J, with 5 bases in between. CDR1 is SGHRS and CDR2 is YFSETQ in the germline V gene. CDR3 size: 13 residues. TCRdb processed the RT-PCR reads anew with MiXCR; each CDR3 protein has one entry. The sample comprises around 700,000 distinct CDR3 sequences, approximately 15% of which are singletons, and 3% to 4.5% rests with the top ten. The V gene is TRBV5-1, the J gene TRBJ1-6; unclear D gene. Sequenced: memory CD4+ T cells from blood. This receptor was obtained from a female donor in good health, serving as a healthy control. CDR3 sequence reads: CASSFADNSPLHF. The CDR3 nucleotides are TGCGCCAGCAGCTTTGCAGATAATTCACCCCTCCACTTT.